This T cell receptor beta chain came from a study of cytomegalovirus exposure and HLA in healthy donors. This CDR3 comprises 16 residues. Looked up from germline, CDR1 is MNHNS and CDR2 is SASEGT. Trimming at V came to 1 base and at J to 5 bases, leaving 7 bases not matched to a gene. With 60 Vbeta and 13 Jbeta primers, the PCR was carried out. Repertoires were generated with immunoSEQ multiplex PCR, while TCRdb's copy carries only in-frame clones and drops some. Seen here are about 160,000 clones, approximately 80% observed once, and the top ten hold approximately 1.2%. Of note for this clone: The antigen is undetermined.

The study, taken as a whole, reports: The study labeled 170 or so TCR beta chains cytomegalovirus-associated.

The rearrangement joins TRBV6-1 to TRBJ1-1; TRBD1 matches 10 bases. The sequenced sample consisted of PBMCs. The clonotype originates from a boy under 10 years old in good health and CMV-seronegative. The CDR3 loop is CASSEDAGTGATEAFF. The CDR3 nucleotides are TGTGCCAGCAGTGAAGATGCCGGGACAGGGGCGACTGAAGCTTTCTTT.